Following are 23 T cell receptor beta chains from one sample sequenced in a study of early T cells in non-severe SARS-CoV-2 infection. One entry per CDR3 protein, called by TCRdb with MiXCR from the 5' RACE reads. The table lists about 84,000 distinct CDR3 sequences, around 10% of them singletons. The sequenced material came from whole blood. These TCRs come from an adult who was a healthcare worker with PCR-confirmed SARS-CoV-2 infection or an uninfected control (not recorded which).

This clonotype has more than one count but fewer than ten. This chain uses TRBV7-9 with TRBJ1-1; 8 positions match TRBD1. The CDR3 has 11 amino acids. Germline V gene lookup returns CDR1 SEHNR and CDR2 FQNEAQ (reference sequence). V shed 7 bases, J shed 7 bases, and the junction held 2 bases outside the gene matches. In DNA form, the CDR3 reads TGTGCCAGCACCGACAGGGGTGAAGCTTTCTTT. Its protein is CASTDRGEAFF.

Only a few counts were recorded for this clonotype. The CDR3 sequence: CASSLDQGGGTEAFF. CDR3 DNA: TGTGCCAGCAGTTTAGATCAGGGGGGCGGCACTGAAGCTTTCTTT. This chain joins TRBV12-3 or TRBV12-4 and TRBJ1-1, with 7 bases matching TRBD1. V trimming: 1 base; J trimming: 4 bases; junction bases outside the gene matches: 6. The CDR3 runs to 15 residues.

There are many counts of this clonotype. The genes are TRBV29-1 and TRBJ2-1; no definite D call. This CDR3 is built from 12 residues. The germline V and J ends were trimmed by 5 bases and 2 bases, with 7 bases remaining between them. Germline V gene lookup returns CDR1 SQVTM and CDR2 ANQGSEA. DNA of the CDR3: TGCAGCGTTCGCATCACCTACAATGAGCAGTTCTTC. It yields the protein CSVRITYNEQFF.

This clonotype showed up just a few times. The V gene is TRBV6-6, the J gene TRBJ2-2, with D perhaps assigned TRBD1 or TRBD2 (5 bases each). The CDR3 runs to 14 residues. In germline, CDR1 is MNHNY, CDR2 SVGAGI (reference sequence). Trimming left V 7 bases short and J 6 bases short, with 15 bases between. The chain's CDR3 is CASKERGAPGELFF. The CDR3 bases are TGTGCCAGCAAGGAGAGAGGGGCCCCCGGGGAGCTGTTTTTT.

The V gene is TRBV28, the J gene TRBJ2-7, with D hard to call. This CDR3 region has 12 residues. The ends were cut back, 5 bases at V and 1 base at J, with 6 bases in the middle. Germline CDR1 and CDR2: MDHEN and SYDVKM. The CDR3 nucleotides are TGTGCCAGCAGTCCCACATCCTACGAGCAGTACTTC. Translating gives CASSPTSYEQYF.

This clonotype was seen many times. V gene TRBV2 combines with J gene TRBJ2-7; D is perhaps TRBD1 (6 bases). Looked up from germline, CDR1 is SNHLY and CDR2 is FYNNEI. Trimming took off 3 bases at V and 6 bases at J, with 18 bases between the two ends. The CDR3 runs to 15 residues. The CDR3 bases are TGTGCCAGCAGTGAGGGGGCGGTTCACCCGGCCGAGCAGTACTTC. Residues: CASSEGAVHPAEQYF.

This clonotype was detected only a few times. The chain carries TRBV25-1 and TRBJ2-7; D is possibly TRBD1 (6 bases). In germline, CDR1 is MGHDK, CDR2 SYGVNS. Trimming took 1 base from V and 6 from J, leaving 19 bases between them. CDR3 length: 16 amino acids. CDR3 sequence: CASSEWRQGPPGEQYF. The CDR3, as DNA: TGTGCCAGCAGTGAATGGCGGCAGGGGCCACCCGGCGAGCAGTACTTC.

The sample holds one count of this clonotype. A clone one base away is much larger, so this may be a read error. This chain links TRBV6-5 with TRBJ1-6, with 8 bases aligning to TRBD1. Germline CDR1 MNHEY, CDR2 SVGAGI. Trimming cost V 0 bases and J 17 bases; bases outside gene matches: 9. There are 14 residues in the CDR3. CDR3 DNA: TGTGCCAGCAGTTACTCGTGGACAGGGCCGACCATCCACTTT. It translates to CASSYSWTGPTIHF.

This clonotype was observed a few times. The V call is TRBV3-1, the J call TRBJ2-3, with 9 bases that match TRBD2. Per germline, CDR1 LGHDT and CDR2 YNNKEL (reference sequence). This CDR3 contains 15 residues. Trimming cost V 1 base and J 3 bases; bases outside gene matches: 2. CDR3 bases: TGTGCCAGCAGCCAAGGGAGCGGGGGGACAGATACGCAGTATTTT. Translated: CASSQGSGGTDTQYF.

This clonotype came up a few times. This sequence joins TRBV18 and TRBJ2-7; D not resolved. The CDR3 totals 15 residues. Germline CDR1 reads KGHSH; CDR2 reads LQKENI. With 2 bases removed from V and 6 bases from J, the gap between germline ends came to 17 bases. Here the CDR3 DNA reads TGTGCCAGCTCACCAATTCCTATCAAGGCCGCCGAGCAGTACTTC. Translated: CASSPIPIKAAEQYF. The variable domain in full, with the rest retrieved from reference TRBV18 and TRBJ2-7, is NAGVMQNPRHLVRRRGQEARLRCSPMKGHSHVYWYRQLPEEGLKFMVYLQKENIIDESGMPKERFSAEFPKEGPSILRIQQVVRGDSAAYFCASSPIPIKAAEQYFGPGTRLTVT.

The V and J genes are TRBV18 and TRBJ2-1; 11 positions match TRBD1. The CDR3 covers 14 residues. Germline assignment: CDR1 KGHSH and CDR2 LQKENI. The J segment lost 8 bases and the V segment lost 3 bases, leaving 3 bases of the junction unmatched. The CDR3 loop reads CASSPLGQGDEQFF. DNA of the CDR3: TGTGCCAGCTCACCCCTGGGACAGGGGGATGAGCAGTTCTTC. The variable domain in full, completed from reference TRBV18 and TRBJ2-1, reads NAGVMQNPRHLVRRRGQEARLRCSPMKGHSHVYWYRQLPEEGLKFMVYLQKENIIDESGMPKERFSAEFPKEGPSILRIQQVVRGDSAAYFCASSPLGQGDEQFFGPGTRLTVL.

With respect to this clonotype: One base away lies a much larger clone, so this may be a sequencing read error. The chain carries TRBV11-2 and TRBJ2-3; 9 nucleotides align to TRBD1. Germline values: CDR1 SGHAT, CDR2 FQNNGV. The CDR3 is made up of 16 amino acids. The CDR3 DNA sequence: TGTGCCAGCAGCCCGGGACAGGGTTGGAGCACAGATTCGCAGTATTTT. This translates into CASSPGQGWSTDSQYF.

This clonotype was picked up many times. This chain joins TRBV28 and TRBJ2-7; possible D gene TRBD2, 5 bases. The CDR3 loop spans 14 amino acids. In germline, CDR1 is MDHEN, CDR2 SYDVKM. Trimming removed 1 base from V and 3 bases from J, with 10 bases in between. CDR3 residues: CASSLFRGDYEQYF. In nucleotides, the CDR3 is TGTGCCAGCAGTTTATTTCGGGGTGACTACGAGCAGTACTTC. Based on the CDR3 plus reference TRBV28 and TRBJ2-7, the full variable domain is DVKVTQSSRYLVKRTGEKVFLECVQDMDHENMFWYRQDPGLGLRLIYFSYDVKMKEKGDIPEGYSVSREKKERFSLILESASTNQTSMYLCASSLFRGDYEQYFGPGTRLTVT.

This clonotype was observed a few times. The J gene is TRBJ1-6, the V gene TRBV21-1. TRBV21-1 is shown as a pseudogene. This CDR3 has 15 amino acids. This CDR3 reads CASSKEKTYNSPLHF. CDR3 bases: TGTGCCAGCAGCAAAGAGAAGACCTATAATTCACCCCTCCACTTT.

This clonotype was recorded at least ten times. The chain combines TRBV7-2 with TRBJ2-7; tentatively, D is TRBD2 (6 bases). In germline, CDR1 is SGHTA, CDR2 FQGNSA. V lost 6 bases, J lost 6 bases, and 12 bases lay in between. This CDR3 comprises 12 residues. The CDR3 loop reads CASSPGTAEQYF. CDR3 coding DNA: TGTGCCAGCAGTCCCGGGACTGCCGAGCAGTACTTC.

The table lists this clonotype with many counts. The genes are TRBV7-6 and TRBJ2-2, with 12 bases matching TRBD2. This CDR3 is 17 amino acids long. From germline, CDR1 is SGHVS and CDR2 FNYEAQ. The trim removed 5 bases at V and 3 bases at J, leaving 7 bases unmatched. CDR3 sequence: CASSPAPSGGDTGELFF. The CDR3 DNA follows: TGTGCCAGCAGCCCAGCGCCTAGCGGGGGGGACACCGGGGAGCTGTTTTTT.

This clonotype was seen ten or more times. The rearrangement joins TRBV14 to TRBJ1-3; no clear D. The V end was cut by 0 bases, the J end by 3 bases, with 3 bases between. CDR1 and CDR2 (germline): SGHDN, FVKESK. The CDR3 is made up of 13 amino acids. DNA for the CDR3: TGTGCCAGCAGCCAAGAATATGGAAACACCATATATTTT. It codes for CASSQEYGNTIYF.

This clonotype was observed a few times. The rearrangement links TRBV7-8 to TRBJ2-7; D is undetermined. CDR1 is SGHVS and CDR2 is FQNEAQ in the germline V gene. The CDR3 runs to 13 residues. V lost 3 bases and J lost 6, with 12 bases in between. The CDR3 spells CASSFRTSGEQYF. The DNA of the CDR3 is TGTGCCAGCAGCTTCCGAACATCAGGCGAGCAGTACTTC.

This clonotype was found many times. The rearrangement uses TRBV5-1 and TRBJ2-7, with D unclear. The germline V gene has CDR1 SGHRS and CDR2 YFSETQ. The CDR3 loop spans 14 amino acids. V was shortened by 3 bases and J by 7 bases, with 17 bases between the two germline ends. Here the CDR3 reads CASSSSPGLGEQYF. The CDR3 nucleotides read TGCGCCAGCAGCTCTTCGCCGGGTCTCGGGGAGCAGTACTTC.

This clonotype has more than one count but fewer than ten. V gene TRBV27 combines with J gene TRBJ2-7; no firm D call. The CDR3 is made up of 13 amino acids. V was cut by 5 bases and J by 5 bases, with 13 bases left in between. CDR1 is MNHEY and CDR2 is SMNVEV in the germline V gene (reference sequence). The CDR3 DNA reads TGTGCCAGCAGTCGGGTAGACGGTCACGAGCAGTACTTC. It codes for CASSRVDGHEQYF.

There are many counts of this clonotype. J is TRBJ2-7 and V is TRBV13; a weak D match, TRBD1 (5 bases). V was trimmed by 0 bases and J by 4 bases, leaving 10 bases between them. Germline V lookup: CDR1 PRHDT, CDR2 FYEKMQ (reference sequence). This CDR3 region has 14 residues. CDR3 amino acids: CASSLGRALYEQYF. The DNA of the CDR3 is TGTGCCAGCAGCTTAGGCAGGGCCTTGTACGAGCAGTACTTC.

The table lists this clonotype with many counts. CDR3 sequence: CASSGTPADTQYF. The CDR3, as DNA: TGTGCCAGCAGCGGGACCCCAGCAGATACGCAGTATTTT. This chain links TRBV6-6 with TRBJ2-3; the D call may be TRBD1 or TRBD2 (5 bases each). Germline values: CDR1 MNHNY, CDR2 SVGAGI (reference sequence). This CDR3 region has 13 residues. Trimming removed 6 bases from V and 4 bases from J, with 11 bases in between.

This clonotype was counted between two and nine times. The chain joins TRBV20-1 to TRBJ2-7; 9 bases are a match to TRBD1. V lost 4 bases to trimming and J lost 4 bases; unmatched junction nucleotides: 5. Germline V gene data show CDR1 as DFQATT and CDR2 as SNEGSKA (reference sequence). This CDR3 contains 13 residues. The CDR3 loop reads CSATGQGIYEQYF. CDR3 bases: TGCAGTGCTACGGGACAGGGAATTTACGAGCAGTACTTC.